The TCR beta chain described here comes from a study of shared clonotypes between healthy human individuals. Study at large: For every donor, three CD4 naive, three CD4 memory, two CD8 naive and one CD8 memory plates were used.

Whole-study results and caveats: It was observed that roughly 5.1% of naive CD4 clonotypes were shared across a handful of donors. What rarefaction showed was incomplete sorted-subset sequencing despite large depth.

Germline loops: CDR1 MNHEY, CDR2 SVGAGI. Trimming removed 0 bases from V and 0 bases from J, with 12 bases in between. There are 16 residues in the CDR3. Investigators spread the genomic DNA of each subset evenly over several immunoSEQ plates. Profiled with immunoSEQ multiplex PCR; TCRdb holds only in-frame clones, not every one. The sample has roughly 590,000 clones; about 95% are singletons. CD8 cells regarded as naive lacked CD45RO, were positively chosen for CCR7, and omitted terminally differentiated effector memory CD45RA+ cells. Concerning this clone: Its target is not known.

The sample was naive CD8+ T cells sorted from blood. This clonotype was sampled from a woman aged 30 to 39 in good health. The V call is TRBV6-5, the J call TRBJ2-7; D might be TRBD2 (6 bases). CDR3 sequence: CASSYSKPSVSYEQYF. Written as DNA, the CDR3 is TGTGCCAGCAGTTACTCGAAGCCTAGCGTCTCCTACGAGCAGTACTTC.